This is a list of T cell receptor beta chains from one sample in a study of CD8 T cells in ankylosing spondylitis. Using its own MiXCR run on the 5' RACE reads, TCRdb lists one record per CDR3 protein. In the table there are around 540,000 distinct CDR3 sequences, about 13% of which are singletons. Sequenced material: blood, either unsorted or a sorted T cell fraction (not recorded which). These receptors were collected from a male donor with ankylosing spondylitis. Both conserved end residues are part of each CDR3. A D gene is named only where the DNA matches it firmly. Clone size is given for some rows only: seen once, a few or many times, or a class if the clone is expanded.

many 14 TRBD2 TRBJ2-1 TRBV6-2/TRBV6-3 TGTGCCAGCAGGCTAGCGGGGTCGGGCAATGAGCAGTTCTTC CASRLAGSGNEQFF
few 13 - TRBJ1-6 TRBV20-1 TGCAGTGCTAGAGAGTTCTATAATTCACCCCTCCACTTT CSAREFYNSPLHF
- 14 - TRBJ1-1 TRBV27 TGTGCCAGCAGCGAAATCAGGGTGGGCACTGAAGCTTTCTTT CASSEIRVGTEAFF
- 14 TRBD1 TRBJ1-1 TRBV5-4 TGTGCCAGCAGCTATGGACAGGCCTACACTGAAGCTTTCTTT CASSYGQAYTEAFF
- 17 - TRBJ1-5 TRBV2 TGTGCCAGCAGTGAAGGTCTAGCAGCCCGAAGAAATCAGCCCCAGCATTTT CASSEGLAARRNQPQHF
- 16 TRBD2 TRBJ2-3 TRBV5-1 TGCGCCAGCAGAGTGGGGCTAGCGGGGCGCACAGATACGCAGTATTTT CASRVGLAGRTDTQYF
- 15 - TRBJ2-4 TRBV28 TGTGCCAGCAGCGACAGGGGAGGGTTCGGGAACATTCAGTACTTC CASSDRGGFGNIQYF
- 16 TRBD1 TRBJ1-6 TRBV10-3 TGTGCCATCAGTGATGGTCGGGACAGGGCTCGGTCACCCCTCCACTTT CAISDGRDRARSPLHF
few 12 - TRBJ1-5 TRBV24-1 TGTGCCACCAGTGATCCGAAGGGACCCCAGCATTTT CATSDPKGPQHF
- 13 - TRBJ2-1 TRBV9 TGTGCCAGCAGCTATTGGCAGCACAATGAGCAGTTCTTC CASSYWQHNEQFF
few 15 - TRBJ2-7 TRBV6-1 TGTGCCAGCATGGGTCAGGGTGTAGCCCCCTACGAGCAGTACTTC CASMGQGVAPYEQYF
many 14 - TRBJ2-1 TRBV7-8 TGTGCCAGCAGCCAGGCGGCGGTCTACAATGAGCAGTTCTTC CASSQAAVYNEQFF
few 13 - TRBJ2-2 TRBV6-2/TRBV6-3 TGTGCCAGCGGGCGGACGTCGTCCGGGGAGCTGTTTTTT CASGRTSSGELFF
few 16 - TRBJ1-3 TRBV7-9 TGTGCCAGCAGACAACCGGGGCTAACTCCTGGAAACACCATATATTTT CASRQPGLTPGNTIYF
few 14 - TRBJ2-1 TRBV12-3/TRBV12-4 TGTGCCAGCAGGGACTCTAGCAACAACAATGAGCAGTTCTTC CASRDSSNNNEQFF
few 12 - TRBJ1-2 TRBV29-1 TGCAGCGTTGTGACGGATAACTATGGCTACACCTTC CSVVTDNYGYTF
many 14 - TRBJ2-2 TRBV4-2 TGTGCCAGCAGCCAAGATCCCTACACCGGGGAGCTGTTTTTT CASSQDPYTGELFF
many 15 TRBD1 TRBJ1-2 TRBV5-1 TGCGCCAGCAGCCTAAGACAGGGGGGTGACTATGGCTACACCTTC CASSLRQGGDYGYTF
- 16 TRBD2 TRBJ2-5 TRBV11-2 TGTGCCAGCAGCTTCGGACTAGCGGGAGGGGAGGAGACCCAGTACTTC CASSFGLAGGEETQYF
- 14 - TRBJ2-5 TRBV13 TGTGCCAGCAGCATACCCATCAGGAGAGAGACCCAGTACTTC CASSIPIRRETQYF
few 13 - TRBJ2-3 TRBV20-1 TGCAGTGCTAGCGGGAGTAGCACAGATACGCAGTATTTT CSASGSSTDTQYF
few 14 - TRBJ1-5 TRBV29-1 TGCAGCGTTGAAGAAGACGGGAGCAATCAGCCCCAGCATTTT CSVEEDGSNQPQHF
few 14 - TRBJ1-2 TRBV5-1 TGCGCCAGCAGACTGGTGGACCTTAGCTATGGCTACACCTTC CASRLVDLSYGYTF
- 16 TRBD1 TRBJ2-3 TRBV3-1 TGTGCCAGCAGCCAAGAAATCGGGGACAGGGGGAATACGCAGTATTTT CASSQEIGDRGNTQYF
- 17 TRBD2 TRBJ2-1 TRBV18 TGTGCCAGCTCGCCGGTTATTTCTAGCGGGTTCTACAATGAGCAGTTCTTC CASSPVISSGFYNEQFF
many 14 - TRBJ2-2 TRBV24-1 TGTGCCACCAGTGATGAGATGAGCACCGGGGAGCTGTTTTTT CATSDEMSTGELFF
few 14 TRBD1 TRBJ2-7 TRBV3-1 TGTGCCAGCAGCCACTTGGACAGGAACTACGAGCAGTACTTC CASSHLDRNYEQYF
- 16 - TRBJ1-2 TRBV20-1 TGCAGTGCTAGACCGACAGACACAAATACTAACTATGGCTACACCTTC CSARPTDTNTNYGYTF
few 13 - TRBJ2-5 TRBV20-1 TGCAGTGCTAGAGTGACCAGCCAAGAGACCCAGTACTTC CSARVTSQETQYF
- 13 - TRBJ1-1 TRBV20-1 TGCAGTGCTAGGTGGGCAGGGAACACTGAAGCTTTCTTT CSARWAGNTEAFF
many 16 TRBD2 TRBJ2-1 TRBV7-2 TGTGCCAGCAGCTCCCGGACTAGCGGGAAGTGGGGTGAGCAGTTCTTC CASSSRTSGKWGEQFF
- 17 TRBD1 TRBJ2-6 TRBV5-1 TGCGCCAGCAGCGGGGGGACAGGGGACTCTGGGGCCAACGTCCTGACTTTC CASSGGTGDSGANVLTF
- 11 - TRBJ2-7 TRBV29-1 TGCAGCGTTGGGAAGGAATACGAGCAGTACTTC CSVGKEYEQYF
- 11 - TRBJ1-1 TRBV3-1 TGTGCCAGCAGCCAACGCACTGAAGCTTTCTTT CASSQRTEAFF
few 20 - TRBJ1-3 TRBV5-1 TGCGCCAGCAGCTTCCTTCCTCTCCAGGGTAGAGGGACCTCTGGAAACACCATATATTTT CASSFLPLQGRGTSGNTIYF
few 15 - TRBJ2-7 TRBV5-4 TGTGCCAGCAGCCTCGTGGGGGTCCCCTCCTACGAGCAGTACTTC CASSLVGVPSYEQYF
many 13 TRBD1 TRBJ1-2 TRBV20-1 TGCATTCCGGGACAGAGACGATCTTATGGCTACACCTTC CIPGQRRSYGYTF